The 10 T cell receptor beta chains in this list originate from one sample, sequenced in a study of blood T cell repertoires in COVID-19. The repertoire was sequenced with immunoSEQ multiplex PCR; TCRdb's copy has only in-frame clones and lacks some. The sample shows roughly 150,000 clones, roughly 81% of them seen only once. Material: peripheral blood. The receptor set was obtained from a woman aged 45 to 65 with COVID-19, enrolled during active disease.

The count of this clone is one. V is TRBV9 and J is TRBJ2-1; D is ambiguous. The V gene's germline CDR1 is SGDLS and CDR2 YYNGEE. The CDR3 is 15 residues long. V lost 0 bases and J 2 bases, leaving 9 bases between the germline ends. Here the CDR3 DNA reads TGTGCCAGCAGCGTAGGTGGAGAGACCTACAATGAGCAGTTCTTC. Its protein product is CASSVGGETYNEQFF.

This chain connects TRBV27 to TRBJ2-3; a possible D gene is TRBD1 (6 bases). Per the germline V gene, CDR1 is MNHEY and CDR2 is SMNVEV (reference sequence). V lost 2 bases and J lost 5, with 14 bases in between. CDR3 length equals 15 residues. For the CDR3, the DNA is TGTGCCAGCAGTTTAGCCCAGGGGTTGATAGATACGCAGTATTTT. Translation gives CASSLAQGLIDTQYF.

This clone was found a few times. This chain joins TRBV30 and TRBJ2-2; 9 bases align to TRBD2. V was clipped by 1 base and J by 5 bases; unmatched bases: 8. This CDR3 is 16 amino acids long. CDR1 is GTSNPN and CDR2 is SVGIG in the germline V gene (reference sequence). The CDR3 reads CAWSGGGGAYTGELFF. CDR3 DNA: TGTGCCTGGAGTGGAGGCGGGGGGGCCTATACCGGGGAGCTGTTTTTT.

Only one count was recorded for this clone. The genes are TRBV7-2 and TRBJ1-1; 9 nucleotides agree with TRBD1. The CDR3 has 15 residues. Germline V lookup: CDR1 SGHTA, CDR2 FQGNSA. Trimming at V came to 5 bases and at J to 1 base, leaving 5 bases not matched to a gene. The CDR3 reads CASSTQGQGNTEAFF. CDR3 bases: TGTGCCAGCAGCACCCAGGGACAGGGGAACACTGAAGCTTTCTTT.

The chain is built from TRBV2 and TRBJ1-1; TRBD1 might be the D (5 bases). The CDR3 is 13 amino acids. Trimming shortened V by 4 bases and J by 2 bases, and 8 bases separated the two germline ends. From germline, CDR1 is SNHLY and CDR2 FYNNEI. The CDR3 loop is CASSAQGNTEAFF. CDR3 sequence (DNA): TGTGCCAGCAGTGCTCAGGGAAACACTGAAGCTTTCTTT.

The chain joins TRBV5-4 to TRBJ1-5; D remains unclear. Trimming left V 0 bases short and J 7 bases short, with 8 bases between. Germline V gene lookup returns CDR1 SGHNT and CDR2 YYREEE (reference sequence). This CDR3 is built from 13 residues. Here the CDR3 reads CASSLDWAQPQHF. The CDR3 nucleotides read TGTGCCAGCAGCTTGGATTGGGCACAGCCCCAGCATTTT. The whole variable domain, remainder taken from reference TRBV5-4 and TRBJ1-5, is ETGVTQSPTHLIKTRGQQVTLRCSSQSGHNTVSWYQQALGQGPQFIFQYYREEENGRGNFPPRFSGLQFPNYSSELNVNALELDDSALYLCASSLDWAQPQHFGDGTRLSIL.

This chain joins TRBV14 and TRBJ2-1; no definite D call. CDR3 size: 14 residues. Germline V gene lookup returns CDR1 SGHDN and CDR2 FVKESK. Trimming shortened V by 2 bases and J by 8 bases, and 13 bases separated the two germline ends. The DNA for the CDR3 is TGTGCCAGCAGCCAATATCCCTGGCAACATGAGCAGTTCTTC. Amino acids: CASSQYPWQHEQFF.

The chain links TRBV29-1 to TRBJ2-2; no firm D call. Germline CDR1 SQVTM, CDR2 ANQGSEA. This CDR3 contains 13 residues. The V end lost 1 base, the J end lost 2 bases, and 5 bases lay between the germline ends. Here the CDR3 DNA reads TGCAGCGTTGAAGGGCCTAACACCGGGGAGCTGTTTTTT. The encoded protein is CSVEGPNTGELFF.

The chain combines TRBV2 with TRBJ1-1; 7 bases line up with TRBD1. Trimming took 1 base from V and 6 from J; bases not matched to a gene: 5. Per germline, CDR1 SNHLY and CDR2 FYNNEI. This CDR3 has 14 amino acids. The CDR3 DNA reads TGTGCCAGCAGTGAAGTTACAGGGGTTCCTGAAGCTTTCTTT. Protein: CASSEVTGVPEAFF.

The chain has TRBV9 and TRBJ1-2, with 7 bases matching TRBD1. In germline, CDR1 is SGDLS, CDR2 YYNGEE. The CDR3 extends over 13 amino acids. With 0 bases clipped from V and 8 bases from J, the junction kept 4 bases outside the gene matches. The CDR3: CASSVETGYGYTF. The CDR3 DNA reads TGTGCCAGCAGCGTAGAGACAGGGTACGGCTACACCTTC.